Following are 9 T cell receptor beta chains from one sample sequenced in a study of T cell clonality in common variable immunodeficiency. The data were produced by immunoSEQ multiplex PCR, yet TCRdb's version contains in-frame clones alone and is incomplete. Observed are 25,000 to 30,000 clones, no singletons, with the top ten taking around 3.1%. Their antigens are not known. Findings and limits, study-wide: Reportedly, TCR beta sequences from common variable immunodeficiency showed fewer deletions and N-nucleotide insertions.

The sequencing input was peripheral blood mononuclear cells. The receptors were gathered from a human donor with common variable immunodeficiency.

The table lists this clone with a few counts. The read gets to within 3 residues of the CDR3 end, and the germline J gene fills in the rest. V gene TRBV5-5 combines with J gene TRBJ1-1; 9 bases align to TRBD1. Trimming cost V 2 bases and J 3 bases; bases outside gene matches: 5. CDR1 SGHKS and CDR2 YYEKEE come from the germline V gene (reference sequence). CDR3 length equals 15 residues. CDR3 bases read: TGTGCCAGCAGCTTACAGGGGGCTTGGGACACTGAA. Translating it yields CASSLQGAWDTE. The entire CDR3 protein is CASSLQGAWDTEAFF. The full variable domain, completed using reference TRBV5-5 and TRBJ1-1, is DAGVTQSPTHLIKTRGQQVTLRCSPISGHKSVSWYQQVLGQGPQFIFQYYEKEERGRGNFPDRFSARQFPNYSSELNVNALLLGDSALYLCASSLQGAWDTEAFFGQGTRLTVV.

Note on this clone: The CDR3 extends 3 residues past the end of the read, so its final part is completed from the germline J gene. The chain recombines TRBV4-2 with TRBJ2-7; TRBD2 agrees at 9 bases. Unmatched junction bases numbered 9, after V lost 1 base and J lost 5 bases. The CDR3 runs to 16 residues. CDR1 is LGHNA and CDR2 is YNFKEQ in the germline V gene. Incomplete CDR3 DNA: TGTGCCAGCAGCCAAGGACCAGCGGGGGGTGGCGACGAG. Amino acid sequence: CASSQGPAGGGDE. In full, the CDR3 reads CASSQGPAGGGDEQYF.

Regarding this clone: From the germline J gene comes the end of the CDR3, since the read stops 3 residues before it. V gene TRBV7-3 combines with J gene TRBJ1-1; 7 bases map to TRBD1. The CDR3 is 14 residues long. V shed 5 bases, J shed 3 bases, and the junction held 6 bases outside the gene matches. Germline V gives CDR1 SGHTA, CDR2 FQGTGA. The CDR3 bases that were read are TGTGCCAGCAGCCTCCGGGACAGAGACACTGAA. Its protein product is CASSLRDRDTE. From start to end, the CDR3 is CASSLRDRDTEAFF.

This clone was found a few times. Coverage ceases 3 residues before the CDR3 finishes, and the germline J gene fills in the end. This sequence joins TRBV7-6 and TRBJ2-7; 9 bases agree with TRBD2. This CDR3 has 18 amino acids. The J segment lost 0 bases and the V segment lost 1 base, leaving 10 bases of the junction unmatched. The germline V gene encodes CDR1 SGHVS and CDR2 FNYEAQ. Partial CDR3 DNA: TGTGCCAGCAGCTTAGTCGAGTGGGGCGGGGGGGCCTCCTACGAG. Residues: CASSLVEWGGGASYE. From start to end, the CDR3 is CASSLVEWGGGASYEQYF.

The sample holds many counts of this clone. The read ends 3 residues shy of where the CDR3 ends; the end is completed using the germline J gene. The J gene is TRBJ2-7, the V gene TRBV15; D is perhaps TRBD1 (5 bases). V lost 1 base and J lost 2, with 9 bases in between. This CDR3 is 14 amino acids long. From germline, CDR1 is LNHNV and CDR2 YYDKDF (reference sequence). The CDR3 bases that were read are TGTGCCACCAGCAGAGGAACAGGCACCTACGAG. Its translation is CATSRGTGTYE. The CDR3 in its entirety is CATSRGTGTYEQYF. Based on the CDR3 plus reference TRBV15 and TRBJ2-7, the full variable domain is DAMVIQNPRYQVTQFGKPVTLSCSQTLNHNVMYWYQQKSSQAPKLLFHYYDKDFNNEADTPDNFQSRRPNTSFCFLDIRSPGLGDTAMYLCATSRGTGTYEQYFGPGTRLTVT.

On this clone: The junction and the germline gene differ at one end; a read error may be behind it. The read finishes 3 residues shy of the CDR3 end, and the germline J gene is used to complete it. V usage is TRBV7-7 and J usage is TRBJ2-7; 8 bases match TRBD2. The CDR3 has 16 residues. The germline V gene encodes CDR1 SSHAT and CDR2 FNYEAQ (reference sequence). This chain's CDR3 is CASSLVVRGGPYEQYF. The part of the CDR3 DNA that was read is TGTGCTAGCAGCTTAGTCGTCCGGGGGGGGCCCTACGAG.

There are a few counts of this clone. CDR3 sequence reads: CASSPPLENTEAFF. Partial CDR3 DNA: TGTGCCAGCAGCCCCCCGTTAGAGAACACTGAA. This chain joins TRBV7-9 and TRBJ1-1; D is unclear. The read stops 3 residues short of the end of the CDR3; the missing end is completed from the germline J gene. The CDR3 has 14 residues. Trimming removed 5 bases from V and 1 base from J, with 11 bases in between. The V gene's germline CDR1 is SEHNR and CDR2 FQNEAQ (reference sequence).

In the case of this clone: The CDR3 end lies 3 residues beyond the end of the read and is filled in from the germline J gene. J is TRBJ2-7 and V is TRBV6-2 or TRBV6-3; 12 bases match TRBD1. Trimming at V came to 2 bases and at J to 6 bases, leaving 2 bases not matched to a gene. The V gene's germline CDR1 is MNHEY and CDR2 SVGEGT. CDR3 length: 14 residues. Here the CDR3 reads CASSYGTGGAEQYF. The sequenced CDR3 bases are TGTGCCAGCAGTTACGGGACAGGGGGCGCCGAG.

The sample holds a few counts of this clone. The observed sequence ends 3 residues before the CDR3 terminus, with the missing tail filled in from the germline J gene. This chain joins TRBV7-8 and TRBJ1-5, with D possibly being TRBD1 (6 bases). V lost 8 bases and J 3 bases, leaving 11 bases between the germline ends. In germline, CDR1 is SGHVS, CDR2 FQNEAQ. This CDR3 has 13 residues. The CDR3 bases that were read are TGTGCCAGCGGCGGACAGAACAATCAGCCC. The encoded protein is CASGGQNNQP. The entire CDR3 protein is CASGGQNNQPQHF.